The 17 T cell receptor beta chains presented below share a single source sample, sequenced in a study of T cell responses to AZD1222 COVID-19 vaccine. Clones were sequenced by immunoSEQ multiplex PCR, and TCRdb holds only the in-frame ones, with some missing. This table has 95,000 to 110,000 clones, around nine tenths appearing once. The sequencing used peripheral blood, collected on day 0 of AZD1222 vaccination. These receptors came from an adult in good health.

The chain carries TRBV2 and TRBJ1-3; the D gene is possibly TRBD1 (6 bases). The germline V and J ends were trimmed by 5 bases and 9 bases, with 17 bases remaining between them. The germline gives CDR1 SNHLY, CDR2 FYNNEI. The CDR3 is 14 amino acids. CDR3 nucleotides: TGTGCCAGCAGTCTACAGGGAAAGGGGTCCACCATATATTTT. Amino acids: CASSLQGKGSTIYF.

The chain employs TRBV6-5 and TRBJ1-5; perhaps TRBD1 as D (6 bases). This CDR3 is 15 amino acids long. Germline lookup yields CDR1 MNHEY and CDR2 SVGAGI. The V and J ends lost 6 bases and 5 bases respectively, with 17 bases between them. CDR3 protein: CASSGGIQGDQPQHF. DNA for the CDR3: TGTGCCAGCAGCGGAGGAATACAGGGAGATCAGCCCCAGCATTTT.

The chain uses TRBV21-1 and TRBJ2-3; TRBD1, the table's D call, lacks a check against the DNA. TRBV21-1 counts as a pseudogene. The CDR3 runs to 11 residues. CDR3 amino acids: CASYPGDTQYF. The CDR3 DNA follows: TGTGCCAGCTATCCAGGAGATACGCAGTATTTT.

The V and J genes are TRBV2 and TRBJ1-1; D gene uncertain. With 3 bases removed from V and 5 bases from J, the gap between germline ends came to 13 bases. CDR1 is SNHLY, CDR2 FYNNEI, per germline. The CDR3 is 14 amino acids. The CDR3 spells CASSEENFRTEAFF. In DNA, the CDR3 is TGTGCCAGCAGTGAGGAAAATTTCAGGACTGAAGCTTTCTTT.

This clone showed up many times. This chain uses TRBV7-2 with TRBJ1-5, with D hard to call. Deletions cut 2 bases from V and 6 bases from J, with 11 bases between. Germline V CDR1 and CDR2: SGHTA, FQGNSA. The CDR3 spans 14 residues. The DNA for the CDR3 is TGTGCCAGCAGCTTATCCCCGTTCGGTCAGCCCCAGCATTTT. Amino acid sequence: CASSLSPFGQPQHF.

V usage is TRBV30 and J usage is TRBJ2-1; D not resolved. Trimming stripped 2 bases from V and 8 bases from J, with 7 bases between. The germline gives CDR1 GTSNPN, CDR2 SVGIG (reference sequence). The CDR3 length is 11 residues. The CDR3 sequence is CAWSPQDEQFF. The CDR3 DNA reads TGTGCCTGGAGTCCCCAGGATGAGCAGTTCTTC.

V usage is TRBV19 and J usage is TRBJ2-3; D gene unclear. V lost 6 bases to trimming and J lost 0 bases, with 16 bases between them. The CDR3 loop spans 16 amino acids. Germline CDR1 reads LNHDA; CDR2 reads SQIVND (reference sequence). CDR3 sequence: CASSTIRVTSTDTQYF. The CDR3 nucleotides read TGTGCCAGTAGCACAATCCGGGTCACTAGCACAGATACGCAGTATTTT.

The rearrangement uses TRBV18 and TRBJ1-4; 7 bases line up with TRBD1. The germline gives CDR1 KGHSH, CDR2 LQKENI. The V segment lost 0 bases and the J segment 6 bases; nucleotides outside the gene matches: 4. The CDR3 covers 15 residues. CDR3 nucleotides: TGTGCCAGCTCACCACCGGGACAGCCCTATGAAAAACTGTTTTTT. Protein: CASSPPGQPYEKLFF.

The CDR3 here is CASSVAPGWGRGTGELFF. CDR3 DNA sequence: TGTGCCAGCAGCGTCGCCCCTGGATGGGGCCGGGGAACCGGGGAGCTGTTTTTT. J is TRBJ2-2 and V is TRBV7-6, with D perhaps assigned TRBD1 or TRBD2 (5 bases each). The V end was cut by 5 bases, the J end by 5 bases, with 24 bases between. Germline V gene data show CDR1 as SGHVS and CDR2 as FNYEAQ. This CDR3 is built from 18 residues.

This chain links TRBV3-1 (or the pseudogene TRBV3-2) with TRBJ1-5, with D unresolved. Trimming removed 3 bases at V and 6 bases at J, with 18 bases between. This CDR3 is 16 amino acids long. Looked up from germline, CDR1 is LGHDT and CDR2 is YNNKEL (reference sequence). This CDR3 is CASSHSLETGRQPQHF. In DNA form, the CDR3 reads TGTGCCAGCAGCCATAGTCTGGAGACGGGTCGTCAGCCCCAGCATTTT.

CDR3 residues: CASTPGPSSEQYF. The CDR3 bases are TGTGCCAGCACCCCCGGACCGAGCTCCGAGCAGTACTTC. The chain links TRBV2 to TRBJ2-7; D unclear. Germline CDR1 and CDR2: SNHLY and FYNNEI. The germline V and J ends were trimmed by 7 bases and 6 bases, with 16 bases remaining between them. This CDR3 region has 13 residues. The full variable domain, with the rest looked up from reference TRBV2 and TRBJ2-7, is EPEVTQTPSHQVTQMGQEVILRCVPISNHLYFYWYRQILGQKVEFLVSFYNNEISEKSEIFDDQFSVERPDGSNFTLKIRSTKLEDSAMYFCASTPGPSSEQYFGPGTRLTVT.

V is TRBV5-1 and J is TRBJ1-2; D uncertain. Germline values: CDR1 SGHRS, CDR2 YFSETQ. The V gene lost 4 bases and the J gene lost 0 bases, with 13 bases spanning the gap. This CDR3 has 15 amino acids. CDR3: CASSPAAETNYGYTF. The CDR3 nucleotides are TGCGCCAGCAGCCCTGCGGCAGAGACTAACTATGGCTACACCTTC.

The rearrangement uses TRBV30 and TRBJ2-7; D is unclear. V lost 5 bases and J lost 3, with 17 bases in between. In germline, CDR1 is GTSNPN, CDR2 SVGIG (reference sequence). The CDR3 contains 14 residues. The CDR3 protein is CAWGARPLHYEQYF. The CDR3 region has the DNA TGTGCCTGGGGTGCGAGGCCACTCCACTACGAGCAGTACTTC.

This clone was picked up one time. This chain connects TRBV4-3 to TRBJ1-5, with TRBD1 matching over 10 bases. Unmatched junction bases numbered 5, after V lost 0 bases and J lost 9 bases. The CDR3 covers 15 residues. Germline V gene data show CDR1 as LGHNA and CDR2 as YSLEER. The CDR3 bases are TGCGCCAGCAGCCAAGATTTGGACAGGGGGTCGCCCCAGCATTTT. Its translation is CASSQDLDRGSPQHF.

The chain uses TRBV12-3 or TRBV12-4 and TRBJ2-7; either TRBD1 or TRBD2 may supply D (5 bases each). V was trimmed by 3 bases and J by 4 bases, leaving 10 bases between them. This CDR3 has 13 residues. CDR3 DNA: TGTGCCAGCAGTTTCGGGGCCCGGTACGAGCAGTACTTC. Amino acids: CASSFGARYEQYF.

V gene TRBV12-5 combines with J gene TRBJ1-4, with TRBD1 identical over 7 bases. V lost 2 bases, J lost 3 bases, and 6 bases stayed unmatched. The CDR3 contains 16 residues. CDR1 is LGHNT and CDR2 is FRNRAP in the germline V gene. This CDR3 reads CASGLRQGSANEKLFF. CDR3 sequence (DNA): TGTGCTAGTGGTTTGCGACAGGGAAGTGCTAATGAAAAACTGTTTTTT.

The chain couples TRBV21-1 to TRBJ1-4. TRBV21-1 is noted as a pseudogene. The CDR3 sequence is 13 residues long. This chain's CDR3 is CASSKAGREKLFF. CDR3 DNA sequence: TGTGCCAGCAGCAAAGCGGGAAGGGAAAAACTGTTTTTT.